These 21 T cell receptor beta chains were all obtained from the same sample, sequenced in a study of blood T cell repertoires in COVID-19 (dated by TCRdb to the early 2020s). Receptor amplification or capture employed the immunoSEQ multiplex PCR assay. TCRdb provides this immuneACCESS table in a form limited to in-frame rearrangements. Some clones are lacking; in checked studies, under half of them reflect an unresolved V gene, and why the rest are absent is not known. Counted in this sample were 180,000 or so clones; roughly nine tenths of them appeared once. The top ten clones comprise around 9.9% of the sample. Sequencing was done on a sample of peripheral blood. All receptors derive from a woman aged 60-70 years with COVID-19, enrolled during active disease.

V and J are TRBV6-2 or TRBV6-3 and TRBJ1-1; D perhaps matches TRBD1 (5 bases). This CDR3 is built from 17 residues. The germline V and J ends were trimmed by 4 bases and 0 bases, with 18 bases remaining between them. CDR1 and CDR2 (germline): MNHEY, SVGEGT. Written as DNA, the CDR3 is TGTGCCAGCAGTTTCGATCCTAACAGGTCCATGAACACTGAAGCTTTCTTT. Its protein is CASSFDPNRSMNTEAFF.

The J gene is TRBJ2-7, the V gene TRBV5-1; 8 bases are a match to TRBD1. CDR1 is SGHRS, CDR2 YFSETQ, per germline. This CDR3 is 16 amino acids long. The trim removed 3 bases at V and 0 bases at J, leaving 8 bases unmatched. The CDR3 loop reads CASSYEPGQASYEQYF. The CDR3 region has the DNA TGCGCCAGCAGCTACGAACCGGGACAGGCCTCCTACGAGCAGTACTTC.

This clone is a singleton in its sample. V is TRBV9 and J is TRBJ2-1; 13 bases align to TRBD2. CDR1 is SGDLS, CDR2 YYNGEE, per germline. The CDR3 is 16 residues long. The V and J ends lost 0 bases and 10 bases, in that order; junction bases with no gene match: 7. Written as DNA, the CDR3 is TGTGCCAGCAGCGTAGCGACTAGCGGGAGGTTTAGGGAGCAGTTCTTC. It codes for CASSVATSGRFREQFF.

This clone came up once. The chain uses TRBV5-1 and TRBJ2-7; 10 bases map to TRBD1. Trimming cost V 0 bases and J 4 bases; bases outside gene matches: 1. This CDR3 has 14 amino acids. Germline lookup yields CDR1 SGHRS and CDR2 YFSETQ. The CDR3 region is CASSLEGQGYEQYF. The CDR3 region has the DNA TGCGCCAGCAGCTTGGAGGGACAGGGGTACGAGCAGTACTTC.

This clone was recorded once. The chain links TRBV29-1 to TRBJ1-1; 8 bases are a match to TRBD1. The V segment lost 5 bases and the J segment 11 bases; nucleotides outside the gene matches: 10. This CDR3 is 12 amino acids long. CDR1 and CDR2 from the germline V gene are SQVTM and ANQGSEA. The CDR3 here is CSVSGQGLGAFF. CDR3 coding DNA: TGCAGCGTTTCCGGACAGGGTCTTGGTGCTTTCTTT. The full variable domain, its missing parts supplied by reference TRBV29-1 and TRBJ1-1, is SAVISQKPSRDICQRGTSLTIQCQVDSQVTMMFWYRQQPGQSLTLIATANQGSEATYESGFVIDKFPISRPNLTFSTLTVSNMSPEDSSIYLCSVSGQGLGAFFGQGTRLTVV.

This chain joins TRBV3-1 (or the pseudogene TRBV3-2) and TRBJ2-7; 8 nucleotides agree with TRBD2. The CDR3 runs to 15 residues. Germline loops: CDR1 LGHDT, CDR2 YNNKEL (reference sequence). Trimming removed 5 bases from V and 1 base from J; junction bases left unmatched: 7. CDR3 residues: CASSGGTRGSYEQYF. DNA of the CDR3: TGTGCCAGCAGCGGAGGGACTAGAGGATCCTACGAGCAGTACTTC.

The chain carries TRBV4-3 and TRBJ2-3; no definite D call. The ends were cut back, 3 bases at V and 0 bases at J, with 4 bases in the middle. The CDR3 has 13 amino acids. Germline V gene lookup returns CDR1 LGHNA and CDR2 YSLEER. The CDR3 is CASSHLSTDTQYF. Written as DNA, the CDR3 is TGCGCCAGCAGCCACCTTAGCACAGATACGCAGTATTTT.

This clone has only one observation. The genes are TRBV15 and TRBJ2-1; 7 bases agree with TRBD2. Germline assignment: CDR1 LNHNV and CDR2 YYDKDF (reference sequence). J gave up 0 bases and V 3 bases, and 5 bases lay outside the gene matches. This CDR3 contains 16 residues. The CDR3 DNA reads TGTGCCACCAGCAGGCCTAGCGGAAGCTCCTACAATGAGCAGTTCTTC. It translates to CATSRPSGSSYNEQFF.

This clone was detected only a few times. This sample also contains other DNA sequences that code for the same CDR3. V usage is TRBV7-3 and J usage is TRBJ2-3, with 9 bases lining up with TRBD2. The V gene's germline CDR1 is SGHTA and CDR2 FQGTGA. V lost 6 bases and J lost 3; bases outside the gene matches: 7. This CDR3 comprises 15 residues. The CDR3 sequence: CASSRAGGLTDTQYF. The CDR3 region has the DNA TGTGCCAGCAGTCGAGCGGGAGGCTTGACAGATACGCAGTATTTT.

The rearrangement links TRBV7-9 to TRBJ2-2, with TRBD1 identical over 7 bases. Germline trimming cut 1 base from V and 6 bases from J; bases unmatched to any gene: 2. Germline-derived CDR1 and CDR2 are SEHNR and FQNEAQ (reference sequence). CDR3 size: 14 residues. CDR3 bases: TGTGCCAGCAGCTTAGTAGGACAGGCCGGGGAGCTGTTTTTT. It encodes CASSLVGQAGELFF.

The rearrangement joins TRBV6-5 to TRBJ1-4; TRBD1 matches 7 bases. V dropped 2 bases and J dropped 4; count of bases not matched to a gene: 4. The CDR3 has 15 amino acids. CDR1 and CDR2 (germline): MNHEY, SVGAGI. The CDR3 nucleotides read TGTGCCAGCAGTTACAGGGGGCCCCGTAATGAAAAACTGTTTTTT. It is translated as CASSYRGPRNEKLFF.

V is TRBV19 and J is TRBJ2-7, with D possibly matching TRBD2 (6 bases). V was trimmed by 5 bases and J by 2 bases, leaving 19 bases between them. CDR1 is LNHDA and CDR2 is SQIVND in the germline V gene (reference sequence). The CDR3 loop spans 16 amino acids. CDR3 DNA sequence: TGTGCCAGTAGTCTCTTACCGGGACTTGGGGCCTACGAGCAGTACTTC. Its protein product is CASSLLPGLGAYEQYF. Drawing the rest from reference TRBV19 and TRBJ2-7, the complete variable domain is DGGITQSPKYLFRKEGQNVTLSCEQNLNHDAMYWYRQDPGQGLRLIYYSQIVNDFQKGDIAEGYSVSREKKESFPLTVTSAQKNPTAFYLCASSLLPGLGAYEQYFGPGTRLTVT.

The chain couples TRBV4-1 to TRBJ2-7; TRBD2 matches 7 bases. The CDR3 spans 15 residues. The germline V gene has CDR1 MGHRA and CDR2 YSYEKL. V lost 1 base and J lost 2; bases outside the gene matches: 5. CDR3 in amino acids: CASSQGSGDAYEQYF. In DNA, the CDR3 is TGCGCCAGCAGCCAAGGGAGCGGGGACGCCTACGAGCAGTACTTC.

The CDR3 reads CASSLRAGVGEQFF. In nucleotides, the CDR3 is TGTGCCAGCAGCTTGAGAGCGGGAGTGGGTGAGCAGTTCTTC. The J gene is TRBJ2-1, the V gene TRBV11-3; 8 nucleotides align to TRBD2. This CDR3 spans 14 amino acids. The germline gives CDR1 SGHNT, CDR2 YENEEA. After removal of 3 bases from V and 9 bases from J, the junction contained 7 bases not matched to a gene.

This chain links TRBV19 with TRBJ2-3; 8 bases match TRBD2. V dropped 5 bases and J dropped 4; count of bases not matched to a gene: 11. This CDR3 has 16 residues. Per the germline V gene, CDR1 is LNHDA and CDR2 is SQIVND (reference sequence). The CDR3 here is CASSWQAGVGADTQYF. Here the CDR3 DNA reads TGTGCCAGTAGTTGGCAAGCGGGAGTTGGGGCAGATACGCAGTATTTT. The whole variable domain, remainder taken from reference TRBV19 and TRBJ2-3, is DGGITQSPKYLFRKEGQNVTLSCEQNLNHDAMYWYRQDPGQGLRLIYYSQIVNDFQKGDIAEGYSVSREKKESFPLTVTSAQKNPTAFYLCASSWQAGVGADTQYFGPGTRLTVL.

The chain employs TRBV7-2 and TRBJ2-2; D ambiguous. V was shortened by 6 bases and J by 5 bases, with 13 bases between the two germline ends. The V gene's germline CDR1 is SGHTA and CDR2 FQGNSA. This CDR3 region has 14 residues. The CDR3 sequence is CASRQSGITGELFF. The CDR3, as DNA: TGTGCCAGCAGGCAGTCGGGTATTACCGGGGAGCTGTTTTTT.

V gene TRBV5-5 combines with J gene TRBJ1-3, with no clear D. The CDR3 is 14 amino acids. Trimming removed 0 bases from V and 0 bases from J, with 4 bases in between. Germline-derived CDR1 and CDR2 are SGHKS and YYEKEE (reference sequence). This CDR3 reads CASSLVSSGNTIYF. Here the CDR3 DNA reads TGTGCCAGCAGCTTGGTGAGCTCTGGAAACACCATATATTTT.

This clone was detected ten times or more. CDR3 in DNA: TGTGCCTGGAGAGGGGGACAGCCTAACTATGGCTACACCTTC. This translates into CAWRGGQPNYGYTF. The chain uses TRBV30 and TRBJ1-2, with TRBD1 matching over 7 bases. Looked up from germline, CDR1 is GTSNPN and CDR2 is SVGIG (reference sequence). The CDR3 is 14 amino acids. After removal of 3 bases from V and 0 bases from J, the junction contained 4 bases not matched to a gene. The full variable domain, with the rest looked up from reference TRBV30 and TRBJ1-2, is SQTIHQWPATLVQPVGSPLSLECTVEGTSNPNLYWYRQAAGRGLQLLFYSVGIGQISSEVPQNLSASRPQDRQFILSSKKLLLSDSGFYLCAWRGGQPNYGYTFGSGTRLTVV.

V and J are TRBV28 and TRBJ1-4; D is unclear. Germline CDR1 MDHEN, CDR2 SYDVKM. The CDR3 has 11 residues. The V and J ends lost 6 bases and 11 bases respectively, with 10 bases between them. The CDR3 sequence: CASRRDRKLFF. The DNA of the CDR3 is TGTGCCAGCAGGAGAGATCGGAAACTGTTTTTT.

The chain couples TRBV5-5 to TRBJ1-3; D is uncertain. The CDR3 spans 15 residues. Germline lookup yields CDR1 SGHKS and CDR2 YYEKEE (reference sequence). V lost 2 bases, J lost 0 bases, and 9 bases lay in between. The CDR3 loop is CASSFGPISGNTIYF. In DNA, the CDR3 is TGTGCCAGCAGCTTTGGGCCGATCTCTGGAAACACCATATATTTT.

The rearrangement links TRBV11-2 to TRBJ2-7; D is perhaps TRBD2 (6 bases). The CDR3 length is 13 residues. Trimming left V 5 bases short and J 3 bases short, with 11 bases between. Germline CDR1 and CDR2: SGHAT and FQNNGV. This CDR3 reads CASSPRRGYEQYF. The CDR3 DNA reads TGTGCCAGCAGCCCAAGGAGGGGCTACGAGCAGTACTTC.